Following are 8 T cell receptor beta chains from one sample sequenced in a study of cytomegalovirus exposure and HLA in healthy donors. Vbeta (60) and Jbeta (13) primers were used in the PCR. Clones were read by immunoSEQ multiplex PCR, and TCRdb kept only the in-frame ones, dropping some. Seen here are approximately 120,000 clones, around 85% observed once, and the top ten hold under 7%. The material sequenced was PBMCs. These receptors all stem from a woman between 25 and 40 years old in good health and CMV-seropositive.

The CDR3 DNA sequence: TGTGCCAGCAGCTTAGGTGCGGGTCTAGCCAAAAACATTCAGTACTTC. Translating gives CASSLGAGLAKNIQYF. The J gene is TRBJ2-4, the V gene TRBV7-9; a possible D gene is TRBD2 (5 bases). Germline V gene lookup returns CDR1 SEHNR and CDR2 FQNEAQ (reference sequence). Trimming cost V 1 base and J 0 bases, with 10 bases left between them. This CDR3 comprises 16 residues.

V and J are TRBV30 and TRBJ2-7, with 11 bases lining up with TRBD2. CDR3 length: 13 residues. Germline V gives CDR1 GTSNPN, CDR2 SVGIG (reference sequence). The V segment lost 4 bases and the J segment 3 bases; nucleotides outside the gene matches: 2. CDR3 DNA: TGTGCCTGGACTAGCGGGGGGTTCTACGAGCAGTACTTC. This translates into CAWTSGGFYEQYF. The complete variable domain, with remaining parts taken from reference TRBV30 and TRBJ2-7, reads SQTIHQWPATLVQPVGSPLSLECTVEGTSNPNLYWYRQAAGRGLQLLFYSVGIGQISSEVPQNLSASRPQDRQFILSSKKLLLSDSGFYLCAWTSGGFYEQYFGPGTRLTVT.

Written as DNA, the CDR3 is TGTGCCAGCAGCCCCCGACAGGCCCTGAACACTGAAGCTTTCTTT. Translating gives CASSPRQALNTEAFF. V is TRBV7-2 and J is TRBJ1-1, with a tentative D call TRBD1 (6 bases). V lost 5 bases and J 0 bases, leaving 13 bases between the germline ends. Germline assignment: CDR1 SGHTA and CDR2 FQGNSA. This CDR3 has 15 residues.

V gene TRBV6-6 combines with J gene TRBJ1-2; TRBD1 aligns across 7 bases. The CDR3 extends over 12 amino acids. Germline V lookup: CDR1 MNHNY, CDR2 SVGAGI (reference sequence). Unmatched junction bases numbered 4, after V lost 2 bases and J lost 10 bases. The CDR3 region is CASSYPGTAYTF. The CDR3 DNA is TGTGCCAGCAGTTACCCCGGGACAGCCTACACCTTC.

The rearrangement joins TRBV5-1 to TRBJ2-5; perhaps TRBD1 as D (7 bases). Near its end, the DNA agrees better with TRBJ2-7, so the J call may be wrong. The CDR3 contains 17 residues. Germline CDR1 SGHRS, CDR2 YFSETQ. In DNA form, the CDR3 reads TGCGCCAGCAGCTTGTCTGGACAGGACTACTCCTCCTACGAGCAGTACTTC. Amino acids: CASSLSGQDYSSYEQYF.

This chain links TRBV28 with TRBJ1-2; possible D gene TRBD1, 5 bases. V lost 4 bases to trimming and J lost 3 bases, with 15 bases between them. Per germline, CDR1 MDHEN and CDR2 SYDVKM. This CDR3 contains 15 residues. The CDR3 loop is CASSSRGGGYYGYTF. Written as DNA, the CDR3 is TGTGCCAGCAGTTCCCGTGGGGGGGGGTACTATGGCTACACCTTC.

The rearrangement links TRBV5-5 to TRBJ1-1; the D gene is possibly TRBD1 (6 bases). With 2 bases removed from V and 1 base from J, the gap between germline ends came to 9 bases. The CDR3 totals 14 residues. From germline, CDR1 is SGHKS and CDR2 YYEKEE (reference sequence). In DNA, the CDR3 is TGTGCCAGCAGCTTAGGGGGAAAGAACACTGAAGCTTTCTTT. This translates into CASSLGGKNTEAFF.

The chain combines TRBV6-5 with TRBJ2-1; D is possibly TRBD2 (6 bases). With 6 bases removed from V and 5 bases from J, the gap between germline ends came to 14 bases. This CDR3 has 14 amino acids. CDR1 MNHEY and CDR2 SVGAGI come from the germline V gene. The CDR3: CASSSDYRDNEQFF. CDR3 nucleotides: TGTGCCAGCAGCTCGGACTACCGAGACAATGAGCAGTTCTTC.